This TCR beta chain was captured in a study of cytomegalovirus exposure and HLA in healthy donors. For this clone: What it binds is unknown.

Vbeta (60) and Jbeta (13) primers were used in the PCR. Authors' data handling: The authors later counted about 80 million unique TCR beta chains, some 12 million of them shared. Profiling relied on immunoSEQ multiplex PCR, and the TCRdb table lists in-frame clones only, not all of them. V, J and clone size derive from that table, while D and trimming were established from the DNA sequence. The sample consists of over 150,000 clones, more than 75% of them appearing once. CDR3 size: 15 residues. Trimming removed 1 base from V and 2 bases from J, with 8 bases in between. Per germline, CDR1 LNHNV and CDR2 YYDKDF (reference sequence). Study findings and constraints: Specificity of three CMV-associated chains for CMV antigens was verified in vitro.

The chain recombines TRBV15 with TRBJ2-2; D may be TRBD2 (6 bases). This sequence originates from a man younger than 40 in good health and CMV-seropositive. Sequencing was performed on PBMCs. Here the CDR3 reads CATSRAGSNTGELFF. The CDR3 DNA sequence: TGTGCCACCAGCAGAGCCGGGAGCAACACCGGGGAGCTGTTTTTT.